Sequencing of this TCR beta chain was carried out in a study of blood T cell repertoires in COVID-19. On the study more broadly: Acute and convalescent COVID-19 samples came from the United States, Italy and Spain. PBMCs, B-cell-depleted T cells, or T cells were the source of the cDNA or gDNA that made up the material.

Original processing notes: Researchers report that nucleated cell counts were estimated from reference gene primer amplification. The method was immunoSEQ multiplex PCR; TCRdb's version includes in-frame clones alone and lacks a portion of them. V and J calls and clone size are as listed in that table; D and trimming were resolved from the DNA. The sample includes 35,000 to 50,000 clones, over 75% of them seen just once. The CDR3 has 15 residues. Germline CDR1 LGHDT, CDR2 YNNKEL (reference sequence). V lost 6 bases and J 1 base, leaving 16 bases between the germline ends. The source of this sequence is a human donor in a cohort sampled during active COVID-19. This rearrangement joins TRBV3-1 (or the pseudogene TRBV3-2) to TRBJ2-7; D unclear. The sample was peripheral blood. CDR3 protein: CASSNIAGRSYEQYF. The DNA of the CDR3 is TGTGCCAGCAGTAATATCGCCGGCAGGTCCTACGAGCAGTACTTC.